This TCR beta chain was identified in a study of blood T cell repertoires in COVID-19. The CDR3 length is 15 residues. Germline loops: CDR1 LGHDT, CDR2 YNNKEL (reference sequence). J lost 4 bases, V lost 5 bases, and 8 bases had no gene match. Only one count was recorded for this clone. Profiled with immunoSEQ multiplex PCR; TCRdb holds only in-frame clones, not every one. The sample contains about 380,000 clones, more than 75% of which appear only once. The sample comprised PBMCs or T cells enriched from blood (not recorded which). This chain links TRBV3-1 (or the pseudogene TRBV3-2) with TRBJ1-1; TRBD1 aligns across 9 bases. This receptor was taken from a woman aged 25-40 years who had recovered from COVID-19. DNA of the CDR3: TGTGCCAGCAGCTTACAGGGGGCTGTGGGCACTGAAGCTTTCTTT. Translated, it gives CASSLQGAVGTEAFF.